The sequence of this T cell receptor (beta chain) was determined in a study of shared clonotypes between healthy human individuals. Study details: There were three CD4 naive, three CD4 memory, two CD8 naive and one CD8 memory plates per donor. Regarding the study as a whole: Only blood was sampled, and tissue TCR repertoires likely differ from blood ones.

This table comes from immunoSEQ multiplex PCR, and its TCRdb copy is limited to in-frame clones, with some not included. The sample lists around 1,000,000 clones, 70% to 80% occurring once. This clone was observed once. What it binds is unknown. This sequence was found in a man in his late teens or twenties in good health. Some clones in this sample may be carry-over from other donors' samples. The sequenced sample was memory CD4+ T cells from PBMCs. Subset described: CD45RA-negative fraction.

In nucleotides, the CDR3 is TGTGCCAGCAGCTTAAGACCCCTAGCGGGAGGTAGTGAGCAGTTCTTC. Translation gives CASSLRPLAGGSEQFF. J is TRBJ2-1 and V is TRBV7-2; 11 nucleotides line up with TRBD2. CDR1 is SGHTA and CDR2 is FQGNSA in the germline V gene. This CDR3 is 16 amino acids long. Trimming at V came to 2 bases and at J to 9 bases, leaving 9 bases not matched to a gene.